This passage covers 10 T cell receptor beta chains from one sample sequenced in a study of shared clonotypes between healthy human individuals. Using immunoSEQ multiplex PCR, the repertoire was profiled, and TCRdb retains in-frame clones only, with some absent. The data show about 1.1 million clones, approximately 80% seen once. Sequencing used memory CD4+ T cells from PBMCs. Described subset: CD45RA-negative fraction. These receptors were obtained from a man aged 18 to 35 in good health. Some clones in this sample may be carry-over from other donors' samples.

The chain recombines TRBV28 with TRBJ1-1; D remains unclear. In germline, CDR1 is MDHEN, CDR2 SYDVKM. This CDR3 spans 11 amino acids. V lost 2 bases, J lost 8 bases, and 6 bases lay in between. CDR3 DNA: TGTGCCAGCAGTTTAAACTGGGAAGCTTTCTTT. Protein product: CASSLNWEAFF.

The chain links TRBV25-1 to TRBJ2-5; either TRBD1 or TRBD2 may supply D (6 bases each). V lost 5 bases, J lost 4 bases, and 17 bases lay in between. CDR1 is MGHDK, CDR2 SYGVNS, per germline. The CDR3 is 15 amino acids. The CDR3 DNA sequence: TGTGCCAGCAGTTTCCCTGCCTGGGGGGCAGAGACCCAGTACTTC. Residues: CASSFPAWGAETQYF.

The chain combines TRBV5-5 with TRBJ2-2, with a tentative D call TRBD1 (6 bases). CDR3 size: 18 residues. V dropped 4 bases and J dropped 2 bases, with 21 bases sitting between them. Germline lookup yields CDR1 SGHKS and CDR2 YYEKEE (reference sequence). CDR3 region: CASSATSQGPPNTGELFF. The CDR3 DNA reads TGTGCCAGCAGCGCGACCTCGCAGGGGCCTCCCAACACCGGGGAGCTGTTTTTT.

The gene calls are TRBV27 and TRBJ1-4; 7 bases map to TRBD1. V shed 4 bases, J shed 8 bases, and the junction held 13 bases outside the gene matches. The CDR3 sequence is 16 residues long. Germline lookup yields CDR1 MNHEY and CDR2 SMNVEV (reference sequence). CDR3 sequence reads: CASSSPLTGKREKLFF. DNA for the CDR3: TGTGCCAGCAGTTCCCCCCTGACAGGGAAGAGGGAAAAACTGTTTTTT.

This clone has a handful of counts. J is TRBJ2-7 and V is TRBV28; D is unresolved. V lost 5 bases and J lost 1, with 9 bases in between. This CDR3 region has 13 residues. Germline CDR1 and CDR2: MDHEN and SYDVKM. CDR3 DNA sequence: TGTGCCAGCAGTCCGTTGTGGTCCTACGAGCAGTACTTC. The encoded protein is CASSPLWSYEQYF.

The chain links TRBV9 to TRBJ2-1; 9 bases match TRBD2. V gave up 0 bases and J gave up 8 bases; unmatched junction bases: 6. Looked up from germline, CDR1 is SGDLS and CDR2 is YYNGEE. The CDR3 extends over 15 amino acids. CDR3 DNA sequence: TGTGCCAGCAGCGTAGATAGCGGGAGTTTTGATGAGCAGTTCTTC. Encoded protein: CASSVDSGSFDEQFF.

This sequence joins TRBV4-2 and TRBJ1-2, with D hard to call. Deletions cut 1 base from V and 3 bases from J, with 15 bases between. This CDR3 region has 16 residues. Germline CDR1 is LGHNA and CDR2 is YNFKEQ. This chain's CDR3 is CASSQVSSGKDYGYTF. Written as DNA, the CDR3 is TGTGCCAGCAGCCAAGTTTCAAGTGGGAAGGACTATGGCTACACCTTC.

CDR3 loop: CASSLVGGSGYGYTF. Here the CDR3 DNA reads TGCGCCAGCAGCTTGGTGGGGGGCTCTGGCTATGGCTACACCTTC. The chain uses TRBV5-1 and TRBJ1-2; a possible D gene is TRBD1 (6 bases). CDR1 and CDR2 (germline): SGHRS, YFSETQ. V dropped 0 bases and J dropped 4 bases, with 13 bases sitting between them. The CDR3 is made up of 15 amino acids.

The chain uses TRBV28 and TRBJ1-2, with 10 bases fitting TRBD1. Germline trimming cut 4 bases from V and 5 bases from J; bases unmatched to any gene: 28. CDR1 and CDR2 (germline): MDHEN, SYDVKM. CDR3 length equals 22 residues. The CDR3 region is CASSSTGQGRGKGGPVAYGYTF. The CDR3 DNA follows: TGTGCCAGCAGTTCAACGGGACAGGGGAGGGGAAAGGGGGGCCCTGTGGCGTATGGCTACACCTTC.

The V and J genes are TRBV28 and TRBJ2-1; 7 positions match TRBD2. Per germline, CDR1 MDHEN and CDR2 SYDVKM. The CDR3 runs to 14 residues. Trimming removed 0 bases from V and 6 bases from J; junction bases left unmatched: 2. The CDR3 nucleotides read TGTGCCAGCAGTTTATGGGCGGGAGTCAATGAGCAGTTCTTC. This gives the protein CASSLWAGVNEQFF.